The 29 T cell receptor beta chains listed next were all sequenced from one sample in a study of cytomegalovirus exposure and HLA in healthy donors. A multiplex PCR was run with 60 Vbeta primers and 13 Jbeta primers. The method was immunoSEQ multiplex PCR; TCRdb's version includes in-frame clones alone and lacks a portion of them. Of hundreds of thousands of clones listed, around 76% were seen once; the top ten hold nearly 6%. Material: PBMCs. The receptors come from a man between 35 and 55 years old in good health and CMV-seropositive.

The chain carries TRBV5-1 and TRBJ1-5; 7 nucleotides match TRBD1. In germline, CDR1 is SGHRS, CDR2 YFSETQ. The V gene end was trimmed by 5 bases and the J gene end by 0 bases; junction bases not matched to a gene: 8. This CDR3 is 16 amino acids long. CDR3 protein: CASSPGQDYSNQPQHF. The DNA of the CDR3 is TGCGCCAGCAGTCCCGGACAGGACTATAGCAATCAGCCCCAGCATTTT.

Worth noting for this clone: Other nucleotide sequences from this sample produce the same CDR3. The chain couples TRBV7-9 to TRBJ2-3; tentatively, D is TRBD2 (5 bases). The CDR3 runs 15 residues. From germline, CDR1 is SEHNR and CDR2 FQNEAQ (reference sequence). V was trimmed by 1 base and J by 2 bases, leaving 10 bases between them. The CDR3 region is CASSLVAGSTDTQYF. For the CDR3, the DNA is TGTGCCAGCAGCTTAGTGGCGGGCTCCACAGATACGCAGTATTTT.

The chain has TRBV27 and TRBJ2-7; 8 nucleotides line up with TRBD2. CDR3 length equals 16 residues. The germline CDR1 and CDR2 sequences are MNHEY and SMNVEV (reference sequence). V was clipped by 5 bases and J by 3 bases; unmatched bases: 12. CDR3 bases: TGTGCCAGCAGTCTCGTGACCCGGGAGGGCCGCTACGAGCAGTACTTC. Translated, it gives CASSLVTREGRYEQYF.

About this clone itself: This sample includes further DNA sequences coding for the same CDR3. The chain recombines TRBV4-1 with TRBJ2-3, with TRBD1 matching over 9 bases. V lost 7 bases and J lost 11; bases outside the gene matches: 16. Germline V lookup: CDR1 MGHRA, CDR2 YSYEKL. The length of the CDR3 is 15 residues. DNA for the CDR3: TGCGCCAGCAACCCGACCGGGACAGGGACGAATGAGCAGTATTTT. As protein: CASNPTGTGTNEQYF.

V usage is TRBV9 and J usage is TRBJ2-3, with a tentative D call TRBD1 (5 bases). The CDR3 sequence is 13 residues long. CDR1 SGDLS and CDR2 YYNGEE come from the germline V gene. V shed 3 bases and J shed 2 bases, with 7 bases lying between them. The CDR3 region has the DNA TGTGCCAGCAGCGAGGGGCTCACAGATACGCAGTATTTT. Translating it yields CASSEGLTDTQYF. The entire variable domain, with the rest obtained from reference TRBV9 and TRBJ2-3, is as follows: DSGVTQTPKHLITATGQRVTLRCSPRSGDLSVYWYQQSLDQGLQFLIQYYNGEERAKGNILERFSAQQFPDLHSELNLSSLELGDSALYFCASSEGLTDTQYFGPGTRLTVL.

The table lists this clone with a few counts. CDR3 DNA: TGTGCCAGCACCCCGGGACAGGGGAACACTGAAGCTTTCTTT. The encoded protein is CASTPGQGNTEAFF. The chain has TRBV27 and TRBJ1-1; TRBD1 aligns across 9 bases. With V trimmed by 7 bases and J by 1 base, 4 bases remained unmatched. This CDR3 has 14 amino acids. Germline CDR1 MNHEY, CDR2 SMNVEV (reference sequence).

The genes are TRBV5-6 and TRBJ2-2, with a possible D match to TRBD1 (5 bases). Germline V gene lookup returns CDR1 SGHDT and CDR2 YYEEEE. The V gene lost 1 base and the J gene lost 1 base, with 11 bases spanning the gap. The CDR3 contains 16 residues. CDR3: CASSLLTVQNTGELFF. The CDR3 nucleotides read TGTGCCAGCAGCTTGTTGACAGTCCAGAACACCGGGGAGCTGTTTTTT.

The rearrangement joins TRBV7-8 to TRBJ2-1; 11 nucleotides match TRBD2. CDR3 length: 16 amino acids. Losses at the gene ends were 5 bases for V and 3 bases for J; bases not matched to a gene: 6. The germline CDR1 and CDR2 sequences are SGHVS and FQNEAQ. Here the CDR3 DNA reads TGTGCCAGCAGCCCTCAAACTAGCGGGAGCTACAATGAGCAGTTCTTC. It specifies CASSPQTSGSYNEQFF.

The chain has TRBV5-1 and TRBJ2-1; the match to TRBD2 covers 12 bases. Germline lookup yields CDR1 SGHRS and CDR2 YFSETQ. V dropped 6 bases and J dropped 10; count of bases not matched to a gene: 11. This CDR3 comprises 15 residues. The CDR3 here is CASTLTSGSPEEQFF. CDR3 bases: TGCGCCAGCACCCTGACTAGCGGGAGCCCTGAGGAGCAGTTCTTC.

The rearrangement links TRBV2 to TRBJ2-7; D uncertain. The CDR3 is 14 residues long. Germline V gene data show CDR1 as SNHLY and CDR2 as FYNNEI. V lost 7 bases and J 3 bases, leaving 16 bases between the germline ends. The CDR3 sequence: CASIDRRLSYEQYV. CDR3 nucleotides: TGTGCCAGCATTGATAGAAGACTGAGCTACGAGCAGTACGTC.

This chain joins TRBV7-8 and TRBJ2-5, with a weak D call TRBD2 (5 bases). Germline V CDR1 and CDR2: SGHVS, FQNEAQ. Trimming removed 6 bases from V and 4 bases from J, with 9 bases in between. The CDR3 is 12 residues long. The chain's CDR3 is CASRASGETQYF. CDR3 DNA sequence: TGTGCCAGCAGAGCGAGCGGAGAGACCCAGTACTTC.

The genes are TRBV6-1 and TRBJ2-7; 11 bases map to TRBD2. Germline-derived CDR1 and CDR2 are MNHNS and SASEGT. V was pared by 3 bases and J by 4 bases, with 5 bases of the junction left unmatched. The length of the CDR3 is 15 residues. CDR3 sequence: CASSEGLAEPYEQYV. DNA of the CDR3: TGTGCCAGCAGTGAGGGACTAGCGGAACCTTACGAGCAGTACGTC.

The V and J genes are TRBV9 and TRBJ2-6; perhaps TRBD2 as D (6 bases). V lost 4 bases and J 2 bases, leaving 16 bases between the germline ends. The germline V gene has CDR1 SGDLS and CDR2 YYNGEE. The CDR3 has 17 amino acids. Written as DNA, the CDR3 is TGTGCCAGCAGCACAAACGTCAGGGAGGCTGGGGCCAACGTCCTGACTTTC. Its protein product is CASSTNVREAGANVLTF.

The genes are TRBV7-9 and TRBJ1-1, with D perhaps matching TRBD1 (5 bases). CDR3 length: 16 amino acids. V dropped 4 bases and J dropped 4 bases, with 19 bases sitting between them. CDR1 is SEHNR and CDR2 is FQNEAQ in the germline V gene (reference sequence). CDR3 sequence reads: CASSWDLGSGGTEAFF. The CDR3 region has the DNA TGTGCCAGCAGCTGGGACTTGGGGAGTGGGGGCACTGAAGCTTTCTTT.

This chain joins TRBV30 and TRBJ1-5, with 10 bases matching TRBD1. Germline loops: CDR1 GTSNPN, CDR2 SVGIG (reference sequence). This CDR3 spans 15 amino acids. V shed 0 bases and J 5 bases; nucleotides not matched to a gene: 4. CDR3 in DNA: TGTGCCTGGAGTGTTTCGACAGGGGGCGATCAGCCCCAGCATTTT. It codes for CAWSVSTGGDQPQHF.

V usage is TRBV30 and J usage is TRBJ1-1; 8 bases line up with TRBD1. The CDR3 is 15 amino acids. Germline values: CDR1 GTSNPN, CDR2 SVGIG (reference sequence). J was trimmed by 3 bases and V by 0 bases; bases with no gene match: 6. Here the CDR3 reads CAWSVLDRGYTEAFF. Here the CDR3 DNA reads TGTGCCTGGAGTGTACTTGACAGGGGATACACTGAAGCTTTCTTT.

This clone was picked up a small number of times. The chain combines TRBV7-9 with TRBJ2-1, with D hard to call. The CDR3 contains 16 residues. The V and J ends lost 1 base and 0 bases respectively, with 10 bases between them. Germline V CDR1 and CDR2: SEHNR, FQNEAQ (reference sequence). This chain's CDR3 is CASSLGGKRSYNEQFF. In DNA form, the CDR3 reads TGTGCCAGCAGCTTAGGTGGCAAACGCTCCTACAATGAGCAGTTCTTC.

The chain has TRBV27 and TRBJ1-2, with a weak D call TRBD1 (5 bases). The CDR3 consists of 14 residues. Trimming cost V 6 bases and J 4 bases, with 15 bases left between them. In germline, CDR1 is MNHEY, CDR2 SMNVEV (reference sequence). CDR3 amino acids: CASSPSGGVYGYTF. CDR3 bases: TGTGCCAGCAGCCCCAGCGGGGGGGTCTATGGCTACACCTTC.

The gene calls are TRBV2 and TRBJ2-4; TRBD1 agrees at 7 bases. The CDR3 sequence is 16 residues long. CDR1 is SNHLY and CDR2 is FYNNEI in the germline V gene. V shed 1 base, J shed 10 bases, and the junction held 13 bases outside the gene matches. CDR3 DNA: TGTGCCAGCAGTGAAGACCTACAGGGGATGATGGCGATTCAGTACTTC. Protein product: CASSEDLQGMMAIQYF.

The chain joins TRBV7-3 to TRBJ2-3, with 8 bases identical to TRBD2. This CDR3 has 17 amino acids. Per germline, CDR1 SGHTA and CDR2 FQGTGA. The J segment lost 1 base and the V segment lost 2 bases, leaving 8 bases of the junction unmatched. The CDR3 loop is CASSLHKLAGRTDTQYF. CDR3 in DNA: TGTGCCAGCAGCTTACACAAGCTAGCGGGTCGCACAGATACGCAGTATTTT.

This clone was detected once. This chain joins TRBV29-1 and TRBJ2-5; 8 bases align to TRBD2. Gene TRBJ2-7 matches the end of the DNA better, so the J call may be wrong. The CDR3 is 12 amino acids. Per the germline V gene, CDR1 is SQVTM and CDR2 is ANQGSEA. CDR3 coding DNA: TGCAGCGTTGGTGCGGGAGGAACCGAGCAGTACTTC. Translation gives CSVGAGGTEQYF.

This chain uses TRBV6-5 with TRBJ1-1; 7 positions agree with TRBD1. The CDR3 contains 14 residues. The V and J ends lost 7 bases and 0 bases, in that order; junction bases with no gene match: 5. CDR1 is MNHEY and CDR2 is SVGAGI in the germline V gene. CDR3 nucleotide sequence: TGTGCCAGCAAACAGGGGCCTATGAACACTGAAGCTTTCTTT. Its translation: CASKQGPMNTEAFF.

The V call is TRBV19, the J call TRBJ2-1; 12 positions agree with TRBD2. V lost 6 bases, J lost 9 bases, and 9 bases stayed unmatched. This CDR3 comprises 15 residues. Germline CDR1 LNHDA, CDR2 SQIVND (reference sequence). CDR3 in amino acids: CASSPTSGSYGEQFF. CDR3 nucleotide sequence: TGTGCCAGTAGCCCGACTAGCGGGAGCTATGGTGAGCAGTTCTTC.

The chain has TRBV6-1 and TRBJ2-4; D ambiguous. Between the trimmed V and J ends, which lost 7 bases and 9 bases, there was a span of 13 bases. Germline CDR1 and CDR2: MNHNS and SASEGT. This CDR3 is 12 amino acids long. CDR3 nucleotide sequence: TGTGCCAGCACGCCGACAAACGGCATTCAGTACTTC. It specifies CASTPTNGIQYF.

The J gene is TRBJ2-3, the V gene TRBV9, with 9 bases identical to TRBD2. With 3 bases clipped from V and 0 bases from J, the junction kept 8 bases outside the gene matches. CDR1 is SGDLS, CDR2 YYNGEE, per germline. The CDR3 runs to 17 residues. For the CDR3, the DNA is TGTGCCAGCAGCGCCTCTAGCGGGACAGCTAGCACAGATACGCAGTATTTT. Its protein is CASSASSGTASTDTQYF.

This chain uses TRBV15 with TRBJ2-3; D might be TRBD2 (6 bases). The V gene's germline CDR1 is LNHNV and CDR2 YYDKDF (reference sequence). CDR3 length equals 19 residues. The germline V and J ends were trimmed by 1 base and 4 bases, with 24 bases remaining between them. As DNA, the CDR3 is TGTGCCACCAGCAGAGTTGGGCAGACAAGAAGGAGGGCTGCAGATACGCAGTATTTT. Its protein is CATSRVGQTRRRAADTQYF.

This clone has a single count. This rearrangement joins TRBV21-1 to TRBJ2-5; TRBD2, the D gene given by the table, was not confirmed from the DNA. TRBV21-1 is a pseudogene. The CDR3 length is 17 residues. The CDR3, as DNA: TGTGCCAGCACCTCTGGGGAGCGGGAGAGGGTAAAAGAGACCCAGTACTTC. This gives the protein CASTSGERERVKETQYF.

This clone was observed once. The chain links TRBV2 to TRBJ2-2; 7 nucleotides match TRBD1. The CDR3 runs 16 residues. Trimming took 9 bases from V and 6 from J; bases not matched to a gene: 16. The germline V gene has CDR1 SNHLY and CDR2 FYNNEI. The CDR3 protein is CASGITGEVVAGELFF. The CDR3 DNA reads TGTGCCAGTGGGATTACAGGGGAAGTGGTCGCCGGGGAGCTGTTTTTT.

As DNA, the CDR3 is TGTGCCTGGAGTGTTAAGGCGGTTGATTACAATGAGCAGTTCTTC. Residues: CAWSVKAVDYNEQFF. J is TRBJ2-1 and V is TRBV30, with D unclear. Germline loops: CDR1 GTSNPN, CDR2 SVGIG (reference sequence). Trimming removed 0 bases from V and 4 bases from J, with 13 bases in between. There are 15 residues in the CDR3.